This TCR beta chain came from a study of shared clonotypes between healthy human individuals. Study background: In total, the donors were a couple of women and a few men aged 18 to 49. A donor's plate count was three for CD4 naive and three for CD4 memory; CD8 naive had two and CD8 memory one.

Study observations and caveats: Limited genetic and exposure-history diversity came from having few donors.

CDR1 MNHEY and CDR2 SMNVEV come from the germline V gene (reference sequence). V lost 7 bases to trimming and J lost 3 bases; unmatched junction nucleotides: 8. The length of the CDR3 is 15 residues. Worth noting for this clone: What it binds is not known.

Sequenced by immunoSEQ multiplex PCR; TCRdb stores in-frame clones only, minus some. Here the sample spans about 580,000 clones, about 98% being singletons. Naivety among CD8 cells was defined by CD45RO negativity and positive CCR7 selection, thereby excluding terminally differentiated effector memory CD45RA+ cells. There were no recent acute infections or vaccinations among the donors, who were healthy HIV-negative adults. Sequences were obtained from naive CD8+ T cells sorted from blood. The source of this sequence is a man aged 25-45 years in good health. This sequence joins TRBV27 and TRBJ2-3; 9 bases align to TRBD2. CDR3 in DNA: TGTGCCAGCAATGTAGCGGGAGCGGTTACAGATACGCAGTATTTT. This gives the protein CASNVAGAVTDTQYF.